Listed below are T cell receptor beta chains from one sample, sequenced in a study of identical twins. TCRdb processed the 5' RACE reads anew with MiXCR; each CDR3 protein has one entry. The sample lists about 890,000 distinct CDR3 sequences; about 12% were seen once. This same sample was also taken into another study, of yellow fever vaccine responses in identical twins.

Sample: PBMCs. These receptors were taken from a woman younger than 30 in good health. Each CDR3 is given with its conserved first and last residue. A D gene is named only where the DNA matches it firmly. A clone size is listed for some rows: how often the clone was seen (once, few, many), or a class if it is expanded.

CDR3 DNA: TGTGCCAGCAGCCAAGACGGGGGGGGATCCTACAATGAGCAGTTCTTC; CDR3 protein: CASSQDGGGSYNEQFF; J gene: TRBJ2-1; clone size: .; V gene: TRBV4-2; D gene: TRBD2
CDR3 DNA: TGTGCCAGCAGCTGGGGTGGGGGAGCGAACACCGGGGAGCTGTTTTTT; CDR3 protein: CASSWGGGANTGELFF; J gene: TRBJ2-2; clone size: .; V gene: TRBV5-5; D gene: .
CDR3 DNA: TGTGCCAGCAAAGGGACAGGCTACGAGCAGTACTTC; CDR3 protein: CASKGTGYEQYF; J gene: TRBJ2-7; clone size: many; V gene: TRBV2; D gene: TRBD1
CDR3 DNA: TGTGCCAGCAGCTTAGCGGGGGCGTCACCCCTCCACTTT; CDR3 protein: CASSLAGASPLHF; J gene: TRBJ1-6; clone size: .; V gene: TRBV11-2; D gene: .
CDR3 DNA: TGTGCCAGCAGTTACGGGACTACAAATACCGGGGAGCTGTTTTTT; CDR3 protein: CASSYGTTNTGELFF; J gene: TRBJ2-2; clone size: .; V gene: TRBV6-5; D gene: TRBD2
CDR3 DNA: TGCGCCAGCAGCTTTGGTGGTTCCCGGGATGAGCAGTTCTTC; CDR3 protein: CASSFGGSRDEQFF; J gene: TRBJ2-1; clone size: few; V gene: TRBV5-1; D gene: .
CDR3 DNA: TGTGCCAGCAGCCGCAAAACGCGGGGACAGGGCGATATGGACAATGAGCAGTTCTTC; CDR3 protein: CASSRKTRGQGDMDNEQFF; J gene: TRBJ2-1; clone size: .; V gene: TRBV14; D gene: TRBD1
CDR3 DNA: TGTGCCAGCGTACCCCCCTTGACTAGCGGGAGCTCCTACGAGCAGTACTTC; CDR3 protein: CASVPPLTSGSSYEQYF; J gene: TRBJ2-7; clone size: many; V gene: TRBV28; D gene: TRBD2
CDR3 DNA: TGCAGTGCTAGATCGATAGCGGGGGGCACCACAGATACGCAGTATTTT; CDR3 protein: CSARSIAGGTTDTQYF; J gene: TRBJ2-3; clone size: .; V gene: TRBV20-1; D gene: TRBD2
CDR3 DNA: TGTGCCAGCGGAGGGATAATAGAGACCCAGTACTTC; CDR3 protein: CASGGIIETQYF; J gene: TRBJ2-5; clone size: .; V gene: TRBV6-1; D gene: .
CDR3 DNA: TGTGCCAGCAGCTTCCGGGACGGACTATACAATGAGCAGTTCTTC; CDR3 protein: CASSFRDGLYNEQFF; J gene: TRBJ2-1; clone size: .; V gene: TRBV11-2; D gene: .
CDR3 DNA: TGTGCCAGCAGCTTGGTAGGGACAGGGGAAGAGACCCAGTACTTC; CDR3 protein: CASSLVGTGEETQYF; J gene: TRBJ2-5; clone size: .; V gene: TRBV5-6; D gene: TRBD1
CDR3 DNA: TGTGCCAGCAGTCCCCGGACTGTACAAGAGACCCAGTACTTC; CDR3 protein: CASSPRTVQETQYF; J gene: TRBJ2-5; clone size: many; V gene: TRBV7-2; D gene: .
CDR3 DNA: TGTGCCAGCAGCCAAGGTGTGCGTGGGACAGGGTCGGCAGATACGCAGTATTTT; CDR3 protein: CASSQGVRGTGSADTQYF; J gene: TRBJ2-3; clone size: .; V gene: TRBV14; D gene: TRBD1
CDR3 DNA: TGTGCCAGCAGCTTAGGGGGCACGGGAAGACAAGAGACCCAGTACTTC; CDR3 protein: CASSLGGTGRQETQYF; J gene: TRBJ2-5; clone size: .; V gene: TRBV7-6; D gene: .
CDR3 DNA: TGTGCCAGCAGTTACTCGCCTTATAGCAATCAGCCCCAGCATTTT; CDR3 protein: CASSYSPYSNQPQHF; J gene: TRBJ1-5; clone size: few; V gene: TRBV6-5; D gene: .
CDR3 DNA: TGCGCCAGCAGCTTGGAGTCGGGGATCGCAGATACGCAGTATTTT; CDR3 protein: CASSLESGIADTQYF; J gene: TRBJ2-3; clone size: few; V gene: TRBV5-1; D gene: .
CDR3 DNA: TGCGCCAGCAGCCAAGATAGCATCTCTGGAAACACCATATATTTT; CDR3 protein: CASSQDSISGNTIYF; J gene: TRBJ1-3; clone size: many; V gene: TRBV4-1; D gene: .
CDR3 DNA: TGTGCCAGCAGTTTGAGGATCTTTGATGGCTACACCTTC; CDR3 protein: CASSLRIFDGYTF; J gene: TRBJ1-2; clone size: .; V gene: TRBV12-3/TRBV12-4; D gene: .
CDR3 DNA: TGTGCCATCGGACAGGGAGAAGGGGGCAATCAGCCCCAGCATTTT; CDR3 protein: CAIGQGEGGNQPQHF; J gene: TRBJ1-5; clone size: few; V gene: TRBV10-3; D gene: TRBD1
CDR3 DNA: TGTGCCAGCAGGCCGACAAAAGGTTTCTCCTATAATTCACCCCTCCACTTT; CDR3 protein: CASRPTKGFSYNSPLHF; J gene: TRBJ1-6; clone size: .; V gene: TRBV13; D gene: .
CDR3 DNA: TGTGCCAGCTCACCAGAACTCCTCGCTAGCGTTGGGACCCAGTACTTC; CDR3 protein: CASSPELLASVGTQYF; J gene: TRBJ2-5; clone size: .; V gene: TRBV18; D gene: .
CDR3 DNA: TGTGCCAGCAGCTTAGAGCCTAGCGGGAACTCCTACGAGCAGTACTTC; CDR3 protein: CASSLEPSGNSYEQYF; J gene: TRBJ2-7; clone size: .; V gene: TRBV11-2; D gene: TRBD2
CDR3 DNA: TGCAGTGCTAAATACCCGGGCAGGGATCACACTGAAGCTTTCTTT; CDR3 protein: CSAKYPGRDHTEAFF; J gene: TRBJ1-1; clone size: .; V gene: TRBV20-1; D gene: .
CDR3 DNA: TGTGCCAGCAGCCATGGACTAGCGCCTTTCAATGAGCAGTTCTTC; CDR3 protein: CASSHGLAPFNEQFF; J gene: TRBJ2-1; clone size: many; V gene: TRBV14; D gene: TRBD2
CDR3 DNA: TGTGCCAGCAGTTACTCGAACAGGGCTATCAATCAGCCCCAGCATTTT; CDR3 protein: CASSYSNRAINQPQHF; J gene: TRBJ1-5; clone size: many; V gene: TRBV6-7; D gene: .
CDR3 DNA: TGTGCCAGCAGTTACTCGATTCCCTTGGATCAGCCCCAGCATTTT; CDR3 protein: CASSYSIPLDQPQHF; J gene: TRBJ1-5; clone size: few; V gene: TRBV6-5; D gene: .
CDR3 DNA: TGTGCCAGCAGTTTGGCAGGTGGGGCCAACGTCCTGACTTTC; CDR3 protein: CASSLAGGANVLTF; J gene: TRBJ2-6; clone size: few; V gene: TRBV12-3/TRBV12-4; D gene: .
CDR3 DNA: TGTGCCAGCAGTCATACAGGGGGGATTTACATCAATGAGCAGTTCTTC; CDR3 protein: CASSHTGGIYINEQFF; J gene: TRBJ2-1; clone size: few; V gene: TRBV28; D gene: TRBD1
CDR3 DNA: TGCAGTGCTTGGACTAGCGGGCTATCAAACAATGAGCAGTTCTTC; CDR3 protein: CSAWTSGLSNNEQFF; J gene: TRBJ2-1; clone size: few; V gene: TRBV20-1; D gene: TRBD2
CDR3 DNA: TGTGCCAGCAGTTCCGGGACAGGGCCGAACACTGAAGCTTTCTTT; CDR3 protein: CASSSGTGPNTEAFF; J gene: TRBJ1-1; clone size: few; V gene: TRBV12-3/TRBV12-4; D gene: TRBD1
CDR3 DNA: TGCAGTGCACGAATCGGTAACACCGGGGAGCTGTTTTTT; CDR3 protein: CSARIGNTGELFF; J gene: TRBJ2-2; clone size: few; V gene: TRBV20-1; D gene: .
CDR3 DNA: TGTGCCAGCAGTTTAGAGGGCCCCCGGGGGAACACCATATATTTT; CDR3 protein: CASSLEGPRGNTIYF; J gene: TRBJ1-3; clone size: few; V gene: TRBV12-3/TRBV12-4; D gene: .
CDR3 DNA: TGTGCCAGCAGTCAGACAGTTCTCCAAGAGACCCAGTACTTC; CDR3 protein: CASSQTVLQETQYF; J gene: TRBJ2-5; clone size: many; V gene: TRBV6-1; D gene: .
CDR3 DNA: TGTGCCACCAGCAGAGTAAGGATCCTGAACACTGAAGCTTTCTTT; CDR3 protein: CATSRVRILNTEAFF; J gene: TRBJ1-1; clone size: few; V gene: TRBV15; D gene: .